This T cell receptor beta chain was sequenced for a study of T cell changes during pregnancy in multiple sclerosis. The length of the CDR3 is 16 residues. V trimming: 0 bases; J trimming: 5 bases; junction bases outside the gene matches: 5. Per germline, CDR1 LGHNA and CDR2 YSLEER. Profiled with immunoSEQ multiplex PCR; TCRdb holds only in-frame clones, not every one. The data contain around 78,000 clones, around 92% of them singletons. The chain combines TRBV4-3 with TRBJ2-2; 8 positions agree with TRBD1. Sequenced here: peripheral blood, sampled in the third trimester of pregnancy. This TCR was sampled from a female donor in good health, enrolled as a control in a pregnancy study. DNA for the CDR3: TGCGCCAGCAGCCAAGATCGGACAGGGAGAACCGGGGAGCTGTTTTTT. This translates into CASSQDRTGRTGELFF.